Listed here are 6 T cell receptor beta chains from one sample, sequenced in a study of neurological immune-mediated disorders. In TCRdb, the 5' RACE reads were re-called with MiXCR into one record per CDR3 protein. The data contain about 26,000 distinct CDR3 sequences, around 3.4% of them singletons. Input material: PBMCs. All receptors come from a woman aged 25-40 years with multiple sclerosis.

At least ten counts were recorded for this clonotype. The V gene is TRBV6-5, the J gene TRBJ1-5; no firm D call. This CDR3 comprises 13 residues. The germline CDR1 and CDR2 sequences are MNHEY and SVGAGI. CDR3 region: CAEGGSSWQPQHF. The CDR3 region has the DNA TGTGCAGAAGGAGGGAGTAGCTGGCAGCCCCAGCATTTT.

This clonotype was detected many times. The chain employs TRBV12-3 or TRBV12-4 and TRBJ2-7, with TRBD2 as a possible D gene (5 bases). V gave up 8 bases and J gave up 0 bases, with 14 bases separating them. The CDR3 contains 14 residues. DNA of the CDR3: TGTGCCAGCCGAGAGAGGGAGTACTCCTACGAGCAGTACTTC. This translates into CASREREYSYEQYF.

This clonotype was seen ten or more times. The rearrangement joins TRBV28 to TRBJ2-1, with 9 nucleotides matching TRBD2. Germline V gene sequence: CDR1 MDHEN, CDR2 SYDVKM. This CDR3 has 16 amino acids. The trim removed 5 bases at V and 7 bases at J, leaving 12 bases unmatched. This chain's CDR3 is CASSAPGGRAENEQFF. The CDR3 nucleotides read TGTGCCAGCAGTGCCCCAGGCGGGAGGGCCGAGAATGAGCAGTTCTTC.

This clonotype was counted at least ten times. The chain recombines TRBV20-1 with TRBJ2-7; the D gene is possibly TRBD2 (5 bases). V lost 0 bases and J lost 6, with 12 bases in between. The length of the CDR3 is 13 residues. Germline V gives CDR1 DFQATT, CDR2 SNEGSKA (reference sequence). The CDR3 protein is CSAREGLVVEQYF. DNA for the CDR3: TGCAGTGCTAGAGAAGGACTGGTGGTCGAGCAGTACTTC.

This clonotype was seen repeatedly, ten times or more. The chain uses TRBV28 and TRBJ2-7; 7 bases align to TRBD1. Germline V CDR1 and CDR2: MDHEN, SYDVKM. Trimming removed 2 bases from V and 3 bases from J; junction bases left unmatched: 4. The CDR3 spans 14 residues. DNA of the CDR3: TGTGCCAGCAGTTTAACAGGGGATAACTACGAGCAGTACTTC. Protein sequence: CASSLTGDNYEQYF.

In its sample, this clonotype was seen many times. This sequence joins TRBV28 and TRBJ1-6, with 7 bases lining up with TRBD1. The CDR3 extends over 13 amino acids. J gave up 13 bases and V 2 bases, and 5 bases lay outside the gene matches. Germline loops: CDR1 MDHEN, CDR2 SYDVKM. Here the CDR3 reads CASSLVARGPLHF. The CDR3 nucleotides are TGTGCCAGCAGTTTAGTCGCCAGGGGGCCCCTCCACTTT.